The 31 T cell receptor beta chains given below trace back to one sample, sequenced in a study of read filtering for tumor transcriptome and immune sequencing. From roughly 390 ng of RNA, a library with molecular barcoded alpha/delta and beta/gamma adaptors was made. TCRdb ran MiXCR on the reads and lists one entry per CDR3 protein. The data show around 38,000 distinct CDR3 sequences, roughly 15% seen once. Sequencing used a population of CD138-negative cells sorted from bone marrow. The receptors originated from a donor aged 40 or over with multiple myeloma.

A note on this clonotype: Given a much more abundant clone one base away, this may be a read error. The chain couples TRBV19 to TRBJ1-6; perhaps TRBD1 as D (6 bases). The CDR3 consists of 13 residues. From germline, CDR1 is LNHDA and CDR2 SQIVND (reference sequence). The CDR3 coding sequence is TGTGCCAGTAGTATCTCGACAGGCGGGGTGCAGCACTTC. This codes for CASSISTGGVQHF.

At least ten counts were recorded for this clonotype. J is TRBJ2-3 and V is TRBV28; 8 bases are shared with TRBD1. The length of the CDR3 is 19 residues. The germline gives CDR1 MDHEN, CDR2 SYDVKM. Trimming took 2 bases from V and 2 from J; bases not matched to a gene: 15. The CDR3 DNA follows: TGTGCCAGCAGTTTAGCAGGGACAGGAATTGATGGATCCACAGATACGCAGTATTTT. Its protein product is CASSLAGTGIDGSTDTQYF.

The rearrangement links TRBV6-5 to TRBJ2-1, with TRBD2 matching over 7 bases. This CDR3 contains 15 residues. The V gene end was trimmed by 6 bases and the J gene end by 0 bases; junction bases not matched to a gene: 5. Germline V gene lookup returns CDR1 MNHEY and CDR2 SVGAGI. CDR3 DNA sequence: TGTGCCAGCAGCCGAGCGGGACGCTCCTACAATGAGCAGTTCTTC. This gives the protein CASSRAGRSYNEQFF.

This clonotype was seen repeatedly, ten times or more. The chain employs TRBV12-3 or TRBV12-4 and TRBJ1-3; D might be TRBD1 (6 bases). The CDR3 is made up of 12 amino acids. Trimming removed 5 bases at V and 9 bases at J, with 11 bases between. The CDR3 region has the DNA TGTGCCAGCAGTCCCGGGGGGCTCACCATATATTTT. It is translated as CASSPGGLTIYF.

This clonotype was detected many times. The V call is TRBV5-1, the J call TRBJ2-7, with 8 bases lining up with TRBD2. The trim removed 4 bases at V and 5 bases at J, leaving 8 bases unmatched. The CDR3 has 14 amino acids. The germline V gene encodes CDR1 SGHRS and CDR2 YFSETQ. CDR3 region: CASSRGGTDDEQYF. DNA for the CDR3: TGCGCCAGCAGCCGGGGGGGGACTGACGACGAGCAGTACTTC. The whole variable domain, filled in from reference TRBV5-1 and TRBJ2-7, reads KAGVTQTPRYLIKTRGQQVTLSCSPISGHRSVSWYQQTPGQGLQFLFEYFSETQRNKGNFPGRFSGRQFSNSRSEMNVSTLELGDSALYLCASSRGGTDDEQYFGPGTRLTVT.

This clonotype has at least ten counts. The rearrangement joins TRBV6-6 to TRBJ2-7; 8 bases line up with TRBD1. With 7 bases clipped from V and 0 bases from J, the junction kept 2 bases outside the gene matches. This CDR3 is built from 13 residues. The germline V gene encodes CDR1 MNHNY and CDR2 SVGAGI (reference sequence). CDR3 loop: CASKTGASYEQYF. The CDR3 region has the DNA TGTGCCAGCAAGACAGGGGCCTCCTACGAGCAGTACTTC.

This clonotype has a count of ten or more. The DNA is omitted, as the CDR3 cannot be located on it reliably, and the CDR3 follows TCRdb's listing. This chain uses TRBV7-9 with TRBJ2-7; TRBD1 is the table's D call, not checked against the DNA. The CDR3 spans 17 amino acids, including both terminal residues. Germline assignment: CDR1 SEHNR and CDR2 FQNEAQ (reference sequence). This chain's CDR3 is CASSLVGQGAQGFDPYF.

This clonotype was seen many times. The chain joins TRBV5-1 to TRBJ2-7; TRBD2 aligns across 15 bases. CDR3 length: 16 amino acids. Germline assignment: CDR1 SGHRS and CDR2 YFSETQ. V lost 3 bases to trimming and J lost 5 bases; unmatched junction nucleotides: 6. This CDR3 reads CASSSGTSGRNDEQYF. The DNA of the CDR3 is TGCGCCAGCAGCTCCGGGACTAGCGGGAGGAACGACGAGCAGTACTTC.

There are a few counts of this clonotype. The genes are TRBV29-1 and TRBJ2-7; D is undetermined. Germline CDR1 is SQVTM and CDR2 is ANQGSEA. Trimming stripped 0 bases from V and 4 bases from J, with 7 bases between. This CDR3 has 12 amino acids. The CDR3 sequence is CSVEEKSYEQYF. CDR3 DNA sequence: TGCAGCGTTGAAGAGAAATCTTACGAGCAGTACTTC.

This clonotype showed up many times. V and J are TRBV24-1 and TRBJ1-2; possible D gene TRBD1, 5 bases. The germline CDR1 and CDR2 sequences are KGHDR and SFDVKD. Trimming shortened V by 2 bases and J by 3 bases, and 12 bases separated the two germline ends. The CDR3 consists of 15 residues. The CDR3 reads CATSDWRQGDYGYTF. The CDR3 bases are TGTGCCACCAGTGATTGGCGCCAGGGAGACTATGGCTACACCTTC.

This clonotype appeared many times. The V and J genes are TRBV12-3 or TRBV12-4 and TRBJ2-2; 8 positions agree with TRBD2. With V trimmed by 5 bases and J by 5 bases, 7 bases remained unmatched. The CDR3 consists of 15 residues. CDR3 sequence: CASSLGLVETGELFF. CDR3 nucleotides: TGTGCCAGCAGTCTGGGACTAGTGGAGACCGGGGAGCTGTTTTTT.

As for this clonotype: This may stem from a read error, because a much larger clone lies one nucleotide away. The chain carries TRBV6-6 and TRBJ2-2, with D tentatively TRBD2 (7 bases). Germline CDR1 and CDR2: MNHNY and SVGAGI (reference sequence). CDR3 length equals 17 residues. CDR3 protein: CACSYLRAGHNTGELFF. CDR3 DNA sequence: TGTGCCTGCAGTTACTTGAGAGCGGGACATAACACCGGGGAGCTGTTTTTT.

This clonotype was counted many times. The chain couples TRBV12-5 to TRBJ2-3; D is perhaps TRBD1 or TRBD2 (5 bases each). V lost 6 bases, J lost 4 bases, and 11 bases lay in between. Germline V gene lookup returns CDR1 LGHNT and CDR2 FRNRAP. CDR3 size: 13 residues. The CDR3 bases are TGTGCTAGTGGACAAAAGGGACCAGATACGCAGTATTTT. Protein sequence: CASGQKGPDTQYF.

About this clonotype: This CDR3 is missing its conserved last phenylalanine or tryptophan, likely due to a read error. The limits of the CDR3 on the DNA are not certain, so only TCRdb's listed CDR3 is given. The chain combines TRBV7-3 with TRBJ2-1; the table's D gene call, TRBD1, was not cross checked with the DNA. Ends included, the CDR3 has 12 residues. Germline CDR1 reads SGHTA; CDR2 reads FQGTGA. CDR3 loop: CASSRAQGERFS.

This clonotype was observed many times. J is TRBJ1-5 and V is TRBV19; possibly TRBD1 for D (6 bases). Trimming pared 4 bases from V and 0 bases from J, leaving 10 bases between. In germline, CDR1 is LNHDA, CDR2 SQIVND (reference sequence). The CDR3 covers 15 residues. The CDR3 coding sequence is TGTGCCAGTAGTACAGGGGAGGGTAGCAATCAGCCCCAGCATTTT. Residues: CASSTGEGSNQPQHF. Filled out from reference TRBV19 and TRBJ1-5, the complete variable domain reads DGGITQSPKYLFRKEGQNVTLSCEQNLNHDAMYWYRQDPGQGLRLIYYSQIVNDFQKGDIAEGYSVSREKKESFPLTVTSAQKNPTAFYLCASSTGEGSNQPQHFGDGTRLSIL.

Points on this clonotype: A read error is likely here: a far larger clone is one base away. The rearrangement links TRBV7-6 to TRBJ2-1; 11 positions match TRBD2. CDR3 length equals 15 residues. Germline V gives CDR1 SGHVS, CDR2 FNYEAQ. V shed 1 base and J 6 bases; nucleotides not matched to a gene: 2. The CDR3 is CASSLGLAGSNEQFF. The DNA of the CDR3 is TGTGCCAGCAGCTTAGGACTAGCGGGGAGCAATGAGCAGTTCTTC.

Remarks on this clonotype: This may arise from a read error, as a much more abundant clone is one base away. The chain joins TRBV28 to TRBJ1-3, with TRBD1 identical over 9 bases. Germline loops: CDR1 MDHEN, CDR2 SYDVKM. This CDR3 is built from 16 residues. The CDR3 sequence is CATELGQGPFGNTMYF. The CDR3, as DNA: TGTGCCACAGAGCTCGGACAGGGGCCATTTGGAAACACCATGTATTTT.

This clonotype was seen many times. The CDR3 DNA is TGCGCCAGCACCATGATTTGGGGGGAGACCCAGTACTTC. Its translation is CASTMIWGETQYF. V usage is TRBV10-2 and J usage is TRBJ2-5, with D perhaps matching TRBD1 or TRBD2 (5 bases each). CDR1 is WSHSY and CDR2 is SAAADI in the germline V gene. This CDR3 spans 13 amino acids. V was pared by 7 bases and J by 5 bases, with 14 bases between.

The table lists this clonotype with many counts. The J gene is TRBJ2-5, the V gene TRBV5-1, with 9 bases matching TRBD2. The ends lost 1 base at V and 5 bases at J; junction bases unmatched: 6. Germline-derived CDR1 and CDR2 are SGHRS and YFSETQ. This CDR3 is 15 amino acids long. The CDR3 region has the DNA TGCGCCAGCAGCTTGCCTAGCGGGATAGGGGAGACCCAGTACTTC. Residues: CASSLPSGIGETQYF.

This clonotype was seen ten or more times. The genes are TRBV6-5 and TRBJ1-1; D is possibly TRBD1 (5 bases). Germline CDR1 reads MNHEY; CDR2 reads SVGAGI. The CDR3 covers 14 residues. Trimming shortened V by 2 bases and J by 4 bases, and 11 bases separated the two germline ends. The CDR3 reads CASSYGASSTEAFF. CDR3 coding DNA: TGTGCCAGCAGTTACGGGGCAAGTAGCACTGAAGCTTTCTTT.

As to this clonotype: This may stem from a read error, because a much larger clone lies one nucleotide away. The chain couples TRBV4-1 to TRBJ2-1, with no clear D. This CDR3 comprises 13 residues. CDR1 is MGHRA, CDR2 YSYEKL, per germline. CDR3 sequence (DNA): TGTGCCAGCAGCCAAGGTTGGAGTGGTAAGCAGTTCTTC. The encoded protein is CASSQGWSGKQFF.

This clonotype was seen once. A much larger clonotype is one base distant, so this may be a read error. The rearrangement uses TRBV5-1 and TRBJ2-5, with D maybe TRBD2 (6 bases). Per the germline V gene, CDR1 is SGHRS and CDR2 is YFSETQ. The CDR3 totals 15 residues. Trimming shortened V by 0 bases and J by 9 bases, and 18 bases separated the two germline ends. CDR3 coding DNA: TGCGCCAGCAGCTTGGGTAACGGCATGGGGGAGGCCCAGTACTTC. Amino acid sequence: CASSLGNGMGEAQYF.

This clonotype was seen at least ten times. The V and J genes are TRBV20-1 and TRBJ1-6; 8 bases align to TRBD1. The CDR3 runs 16 residues. The germline CDR1 and CDR2 sequences are DFQATT and SNEGSKA (reference sequence). With 0 bases clipped from V and 7 bases from J, the junction kept 8 bases outside the gene matches. Here the CDR3 reads CSARDLRQGKNSPLHF. CDR3 nucleotide sequence: TGCAGTGCTAGAGACCTTCGACAGGGGAAAAATTCACCCCTCCACTTT.

Details on this clonotype: This may be a read error, as it is one base from a much larger clone. The chain combines TRBV4-1 with TRBJ2-5; the D gene is possibly TRBD2 (5 bases). Germline CDR1 MGHRA, CDR2 YSYEKL. V dropped 8 bases and J dropped 4 bases, with 17 bases sitting between them. The CDR3 has 14 amino acids. Here the CDR3 DNA reads TGCGCCAGCGGCCGCCCGGGGAAGGGAGAGACCCAGTACTTC. Its translation: CASGRPGKGETQYF.

This clonotype was seen more than once but under ten times. The V call is TRBV15, the J call TRBJ1-5, with D maybe TRBD1 (6 bases). Germline loops: CDR1 LNHNV, CDR2 YYDKDF (reference sequence). V dropped 0 bases and J dropped 6 bases, with 15 bases sitting between them. The CDR3 is 16 residues long. The DNA for the CDR3 is TGTGCCACCAGCAGAGATTCACAGGGTTCGAGTCAGCCCCAGCATTTT. Translation: CATSRDSQGSSQPQHF.

This clonotype has ten or more counts. This chain uses TRBV5-1 with TRBJ2-1; TRBD2 matches 10 bases. The germline V gene has CDR1 SGHRS and CDR2 YFSETQ. V shed 0 bases, J shed 10 bases, and the junction held 7 bases outside the gene matches. The CDR3 extends over 15 amino acids. The CDR3, as DNA: TGCGCCAGCAGCTTGGCTAGCGGGGGCTTGTGGGAGCAGTTCTTC. Translation gives CASSLASGGLWEQFF.

This clonotype showed up many times. The CDR3 nucleotides read TGTGCCAGCGCCCTTCAACAGGTGAATGAGCAGTTCTTC. Encoded protein: CASALQQVNEQFF. This chain uses TRBV7-2 with TRBJ2-1; D possibly corresponds to TRBD1 (5 bases). Germline assignment: CDR1 SGHTA and CDR2 FQGNSA. This CDR3 is built from 13 residues. Trimming took off 8 bases at V and 7 bases at J, with 15 bases between the two ends.

This clonotype was recorded at least ten times. The rearrangement links TRBV20-1 to TRBJ2-7; possibly TRBD1 for D (5 bases). Trimming shortened V by 5 bases and J by 10 bases, and 12 bases separated the two germline ends. This CDR3 is 10 amino acids long. From germline, CDR1 is DFQATT and CDR2 SNEGSKA (reference sequence). For the CDR3, the DNA is TGCAGTGCTGGTGACAGCGCACAGTACTTC. Translation: CSAGDSAQYF.

Concerning this clonotype itself: A much larger clone is a single base away; this may be a read error. This chain links TRBV3-1 with TRBJ2-7, with D maybe TRBD1 (5 bases). Trimming took 7 bases from V and 0 from J, leaving 13 bases between them. CDR1 LGHDT and CDR2 YNNKEL come from the germline V gene (reference sequence). CDR3 length equals 14 residues. The CDR3 protein is CASIQDVSSYEQYF. The CDR3 region has the DNA TGTGCCAGCATACAGGACGTAAGCTCCTACGAGCAGTACTTC.

This clonotype was detected ten times or more. The V gene is TRBV29-1, the J gene TRBJ2-5; a weak D match, TRBD1 (5 bases). CDR1 and CDR2 from the germline V gene are SQVTM and ANQGSEA. This CDR3 is built from 12 residues. Deletions cut 1 base from V and 7 bases from J, with 10 bases between. The CDR3 DNA reads TGCAGCGTTGAAGGACAGACCGGGACCCAGTACTTC. It specifies CSVEGQTGTQYF.

For this clonotype: In this CDR3 the conserved last residue, phenylalanine or tryptophan, is missing, so a read error is likely. The V and J genes are TRBV12-3 or TRBV12-4 and TRBJ2-5, with D possibly being TRBD1 or TRBD2 (5 bases each). This CDR3 region has 12 residues. The germline V and J ends were trimmed by 3 bases and 5 bases, with 7 bases remaining between them. Here the CDR3 reads CASSFEGETQYI. The CDR3 coding sequence is TGTGCCAGCAGTTTTGAGGGGGAGACCCAGTACATC.